Each of the 27 T cell receptor beta chains below was sequenced from the same sample in a study of cytomegalovirus exposure and HLA in healthy donors. Produced via immunoSEQ multiplex PCR; TCRdb's table is partial and in-frame only. The sample includes 70,000 to 80,000 clones, 90% to 95% of them seen just once. Specimen: PBMCs. These receptors all come from a woman aged 18-30 years in good health and CMV-seropositive.

The chain combines TRBV10-3 with TRBJ2-7; 9 bases match TRBD2. Germline values: CDR1 ENHRY, CDR2 SYGVKD. CDR3 size: 15 residues. The ends lost 4 bases at V and 2 bases at J; junction bases unmatched: 6. CDR3 DNA: TGTGCCATCAGTGCCATAGCGGGAGATCCCTACGAGCAGTACTTC. Protein: CAISAIAGDPYEQYF.

The chain has TRBV6-1 and TRBJ2-3, with 8 bases matching TRBD2. Germline-derived CDR1 and CDR2 are MNHNS and SASEGT. The CDR3 sequence is 17 residues long. Losses at the gene ends were 0 bases for V and 5 bases for J; bases not matched to a gene: 10. The CDR3 region has the DNA TGTGCCAGCAGTGAAGCGCTTTACGGGGGGGCCTTAGATACGCAGTATTTT. It specifies CASSEALYGGALDTQYF.

V gene TRBV18 combines with J gene TRBJ1-2; weak D call: TRBD1 (6 bases). The CDR3 contains 19 residues. V was clipped by 2 bases and J by 4 bases, with 26 bases between them. Per the germline V gene, CDR1 is KGHSH and CDR2 is LQKENI. CDR3 loop: CASSPIPPTQGVYFYGYTF. CDR3 bases: TGTGCCAGCTCACCAATCCCCCCCACACAGGGCGTTTATTTCTATGGCTACACCTTC.

The rearrangement links TRBV4-3 to TRBJ1-2; 10 nucleotides line up with TRBD1. Germline values: CDR1 LGHNA, CDR2 YSLEER. The junction had 6 bases not matched to a gene; V was cut back by 1 base and J by 7 bases. There are 15 residues in the CDR3. CDR3 region: CASSQGTGGKVGYTF. CDR3 DNA sequence: TGCGCCAGCAGCCAAGGGACAGGGGGAAAGGTTGGCTACACCTTC.

The chain employs TRBV2 and TRBJ1-1; TRBD1 agrees at 7 bases. Germline assignment: CDR1 SNHLY and CDR2 FYNNEI. The CDR3 loop spans 13 amino acids. V trimming: 6 bases; J trimming: 5 bases; junction bases outside the gene matches: 6. The CDR3 region is CASRNNRGTEAFF. CDR3 DNA: TGTGCCAGCAGAAACAACAGGGGAACTGAAGCTTTCTTT.

The chain employs TRBV13 and TRBJ2-2, with 9 bases aligning to TRBD2. CDR1 is PRHDT and CDR2 is FYEKMQ in the germline V gene (reference sequence). With V trimmed by 0 bases and J by 2 bases, 4 bases remained unmatched. The CDR3 runs 17 residues. The CDR3 region is CASSLGVTSGNTGELFF. In nucleotides, the CDR3 is TGTGCCAGCAGCTTAGGTGTGACTAGCGGAAACACCGGGGAGCTGTTTTTT.

The gene calls are TRBV11-2 and TRBJ2-4, with TRBD1 identical over 11 bases. The CDR3 consists of 14 residues. Germline CDR1 and CDR2: SGHAT and FQNNGV. V lost 5 bases, J lost 8 bases, and 5 bases stayed unmatched. The CDR3 loop reads CASSHRDRGDIQYF. In DNA form, the CDR3 reads TGTGCCAGCAGCCACCGGGACAGGGGGGACATTCAGTACTTC.

The chain couples TRBV7-2 to TRBJ1-2; no reliable D call. This CDR3 has 16 residues. The V gene lost 1 base and the J gene lost 1 base, with 13 bases spanning the gap. CDR1 SGHTA and CDR2 FQGNSA come from the germline V gene. The CDR3 loop is CASSLEIRGRNYGYTF. CDR3 nucleotides: TGTGCCAGCAGCTTAGAGATACGCGGTCGTAACTATGGCTACACCTTC.

The rearrangement joins TRBV29-1 to TRBJ1-1; no clear D gene. CDR1 is SQVTM and CDR2 is ANQGSEA in the germline V gene. With 3 bases removed from V and 0 bases from J, the gap between germline ends came to 14 bases. The CDR3 is made up of 15 amino acids. The CDR3, as DNA: TGCAGCGTTGACGTCGGCGGGCGACTGAACACTGAAGCTTTCTTT. Residues: CSVDVGGRLNTEAFF.

The table lists this clone with a count of one. The chain uses TRBV2 and TRBJ2-3; 11 nucleotides agree with TRBD2. This CDR3 region has 14 residues. The V gene end was trimmed by 3 bases and the J gene end by 6 bases; junction bases not matched to a gene: 2. Germline loops: CDR1 SNHLY, CDR2 FYNNEI. CDR3 bases: TGTGCCAGCAGTGAGACTAGCGGGGACGATACGCAGTATTTT. This sequence encodes CASSETSGDDTQYF.

V usage is TRBV7-3 and J usage is TRBJ2-3; 9 positions agree with TRBD2. CDR3 length: 15 amino acids. J lost 3 bases, V lost 2 bases, and 3 bases had no gene match. The germline gives CDR1 SGHTA, CDR2 FQGTGA. DNA for the CDR3: TGTGCCAGCAGCTTAGGTAGCGGGAGAACAGATACGCAGTATTTT. This codes for CASSLGSGRTDTQYF.

This rearrangement joins TRBV9 to TRBJ2-3, with 11 bases identical to TRBD2. The V gene end was trimmed by 3 bases and the J gene end by 2 bases; junction bases not matched to a gene: 5. The CDR3 contains 16 residues. From germline, CDR1 is SGDLS and CDR2 YYNGEE. CDR3 bases: TGTGCCAGCAGCGCCGGGACTAGCGGCTACACAGATACGCAGTATTTT. Its translation: CASSAGTSGYTDTQYF.

The chain links TRBV6-1 to TRBJ1-6; no reliable D call. The CDR3 spans 13 residues. With 7 bases removed from V and 9 bases from J, the gap between germline ends came to 13 bases. Germline values: CDR1 MNHNS, CDR2 SASEGT. CDR3 DNA sequence: TGTGCCAGCAAAGAGCGAATGGGTTCACCCCTCCACTTT. Its translation: CASKERMGSPLHF.

The rearrangement links TRBV6-5 to TRBJ1-2; D possibly corresponds to TRBD1 (5 bases). The CDR3 is 13 amino acids. Trimming stripped 4 bases from V and 5 bases from J, with 11 bases between. The germline CDR1 and CDR2 sequences are MNHEY and SVGAGI. The CDR3 is CASSLMEGYGYTF. DNA for the CDR3: TGTGCCAGCAGTTTAATGGAGGGGTATGGCTACACCTTC.

The rearrangement joins TRBV11-2 to TRBJ1-3; D unresolved. Trimming removed 1 base at V and 11 bases at J, with 12 bases between. Germline V gene data show CDR1 as SGHAT and CDR2 as FQNNGV. There are 13 residues in the CDR3. The CDR3 here is CASSLARESAIYF. CDR3 in DNA: TGTGCCAGCAGCTTAGCCCGGGAGAGTGCCATATATTTT.

CDR3 residues: CASSSVSGRRSGELFF. Written as DNA, the CDR3 is TGTGCCAGCAGCTCAGTTAGCGGGAGAAGATCCGGGGAGCTGTTTTTT. The chain is built from TRBV11-2 and TRBJ2-2; the match to TRBD2 covers 9 bases. This CDR3 comprises 16 residues. V shed 4 bases, J shed 6 bases, and the junction held 9 bases outside the gene matches. CDR1 is SGHAT and CDR2 is FQNNGV in the germline V gene.

This clone has just a few counts. This rearrangement joins TRBV5-1 to TRBJ2-7; 13 nucleotides line up with TRBD2. The CDR3 is made up of 17 amino acids. J was trimmed by 5 bases and V by 0 bases; bases with no gene match: 8. The germline V gene encodes CDR1 SGHRS and CDR2 YFSETQ. The CDR3 DNA reads as TGCGCCAGCAGCTTGGCCGGCACTAGCGGGGGGGCGGACGAGCAGTACTTC. It codes for CASSLAGTSGGADEQYF.

V and J are TRBV5-1 and TRBJ2-1; TRBD2 matches at 11 bases. V shed 3 bases, J shed 2 bases, and the junction held 4 bases outside the gene matches. CDR3 length equals 16 residues. Germline V gene data show CDR1 as SGHRS and CDR2 as YFSETQ. The chain's CDR3 is CASSSRLAGPYNEQFF. Here the CDR3 DNA reads TGCGCCAGCAGCTCTCGACTAGCGGGGCCCTACAATGAGCAGTTCTTC.

The V call is TRBV6-1, the J call TRBJ2-1; possible D gene TRBD2, 5 bases. This CDR3 is 14 amino acids long. V gave up 8 bases and J gave up 0 bases, with 11 bases separating them. Germline values: CDR1 MNHNS, CDR2 SASEGT. The CDR3 here is CASGGGSSYNEQFF. CDR3 bases: TGTGCCAGCGGAGGCGGAAGCTCCTACAATGAGCAGTTCTTC.

V and J are TRBV29-1 and TRBJ2-1; 13 bases fit TRBD2. With V trimmed by 6 bases and J by 2 bases, 7 bases remained unmatched. CDR3 size: 16 residues. The germline V gene encodes CDR1 SQVTM and CDR2 ANQGSEA. The CDR3 sequence: CSVGTSGALTYNEQFF. In DNA, the CDR3 is TGCAGCGTAGGGACTAGCGGGGCTCTAACCTACAATGAGCAGTTCTTC.

The V call is TRBV19, the J call TRBJ2-7, with 9 nucleotides matching TRBD1. The trim removed 4 bases at V and 1 base at J, leaving 11 bases unmatched. The CDR3 is 17 amino acids. Germline lookup yields CDR1 LNHDA and CDR2 SQIVND (reference sequence). DNA of the CDR3: TGTGCCAGTAGTAAAGGGACAGGGACGGGATGGTCCTACGAGCAGTACTTC. It yields the protein CASSKGTGTGWSYEQYF.

The chain joins TRBV7-9 to TRBJ2-2, with D maybe TRBD2 (6 bases). The CDR3 runs 15 residues. Trimming took 5 bases from V and 0 from J, leaving 10 bases between them. Per germline, CDR1 SEHNR and CDR2 FQNEAQ (reference sequence). The CDR3 is CASSTGLPNTGELFF. Here the CDR3 DNA reads TGTGCCAGCAGCACGGGACTTCCGAACACCGGGGAGCTGTTTTTT.

The chain couples TRBV4-2 to TRBJ2-5, with 10 bases matching TRBD2. Germline V gives CDR1 LGHNA, CDR2 YNFKEQ. V lost 0 bases to trimming and J lost 5 bases; unmatched junction nucleotides: 9. This CDR3 has 17 residues. The chain's CDR3 is CASSQDWGTSAKETQYF. As DNA, the CDR3 is TGTGCCAGCAGCCAAGATTGGGGGACTAGCGCTAAGGAGACCCAGTACTTC.

This chain uses TRBV28 with TRBJ2-3, with TRBD2 identical over 11 bases. The V gene's germline CDR1 is MDHEN and CDR2 SYDVKM. Trimming removed 8 bases from V and 2 bases from J; junction bases left unmatched: 9. This CDR3 has 16 amino acids. This CDR3 is CASLALAGGPTDTQYF. The CDR3 DNA reads as TGTGCCAGCCTAGCGCTAGCGGGGGGACCCACAGATACGCAGTATTTT.

This clone was picked up one time. The rearrangement links TRBV11-2 to TRBJ2-3, with TRBD2 matching over 13 bases. Unmatched junction bases numbered 8, after V lost 1 base and J lost 4 bases. Germline CDR1 is SGHAT and CDR2 is FQNNGV. CDR3 length: 18 amino acids. The CDR3: CASSLVPWTSGSSDTQYF. The CDR3 DNA follows: TGTGCCAGCAGCTTAGTCCCCTGGACTAGCGGGAGCTCAGATACGCAGTATTTT.

V and J are TRBV6-5 and TRBJ2-1; TRBD2 is a possible D gene (6 bases). The CDR3 runs to 14 residues. Germline V CDR1 and CDR2: MNHEY, SVGAGI. V was cut by 4 bases and J by 9 bases, with 16 bases left in between. CDR3 DNA sequence: TGTGCCAGCAGTTCGACTAGATATCTTAGTGAGCAGTTCTTC. Translating it yields CASSSTRYLSEQFF.

This clone was observed a single time. This chain links TRBV2 with TRBJ2-7; D ambiguous. The V and J ends lost 8 bases and 7 bases respectively, with 12 bases between them. The CDR3 has 11 residues. The germline V gene has CDR1 SNHLY and CDR2 FYNNEI. CDR3 sequence reads: CASYRVEEQYF. The DNA for the CDR3 is TGTGCCAGCTACCGAGTTGAGGAGCAGTACTTC.